The sequence of this T cell receptor (beta chain) was determined in a study of human T cells and chemical hapten exposure. Study summary: Sensitization involved placing 2% DPC onto an approximately 2 cm by approximately 2 cm region of upper inner arm skin.

Documented time point: patch test 1, 2 weeks after DPC sensitization. The treatment: therapeutic diphenylcyclopropenone sensitization with weekly scalp DPC. This clonotype was seen a handful of times. TCRdb passed the RACE reads through MiXCR, listing each CDR3 protein once. The table has about 340,000 distinct CDR3 sequences, approximately 6.3% seen once. The CDR3 extends over 14 amino acids. V was pared by 3 bases and J by 4 bases, with 7 bases between. CDR1 LNHNV and CDR2 YYDKDF come from the germline V gene (reference sequence). The gene calls are TRBV15 and TRBJ1-6; D ambiguous. The receptor was isolated from a woman aged 18-35 years with alopecia areata. Some clones in this sample may be carry-over from other donors' samples. Sequenced material: whole blood, taken in connection with sensitization to the hapten diphenylcyclopropenone (DPC). The CDR3 DNA reads TGTGCCACCAGCAGGCTGGAGTATAATTCACCCCTCCACTTT. It codes for CATSRLEYNSPLHF.